These T cell receptor beta chains were read from a single sample in a study of shared clonotypes between healthy human individuals. This table comes from immunoSEQ multiplex PCR, and its TCRdb copy is limited to in-frame clones, with some not included. The sample has some 2,500,000 clones, 80% to 95% seen once. The specimen sequenced was naive CD4+ T cells from PBMCs. The source of these receptors is a man between 18 and 29 years old in good health. Some clones in this sample may be carry-over from other donors' samples. The CDR3 runs from the conserved cysteine through the conserved F or W. D genes are given only for firm matches. Clone size is shown for a subset of rows, as once, few, many or a class of expanded clone.

clone size	V gene	D gene	J gene	CDR3 DNA	CDR3 protein
.	TRBV7-2	.	TRBJ2-3	TGTGCCAGCAGCTTAGTCATGTTACCGGATACGCAGTATTTT	CASSLVMLPDTQYF
.	TRBV6-6	.	TRBJ2-7	TGTGCCAGCAGTCCAGGGACGCAGCAGTACTTC	CASSPGTQQYF
once	TRBV28	.	TRBJ2-2	TGTGCCAGCAGCCCTGGTGGTACATCTGTCCGGGAGCTGTTTTTT	CASSPGGTSVRELFF
.	TRBV5-4	TRBD2	TRBJ2-2	TGTGCCAGCAGCCCCGGACTAGCGGGAACCGTCGGGGAGCTGTTTTTT	CASSPGLAGTVGELFF
.	TRBV5-1	.	TRBJ2-3	TGCGCCAGCAGAGGACAACCCACAGATACGCAGTATTTT	CASRGQPTDTQYF
.	TRBV27	TRBD2	TRBJ2-1	TGTGCCAGCACGGAGCGGGAGGGGAATGAGCAGTTCTTC	CASTEREGNEQFF
.	TRBV14	.	TRBJ2-7	TGTGCCAGCAGCCAAGAAGGGGGATTGTACGAGCAGTACTTC	CASSQEGGLYEQYF
.	TRBV5-4	TRBD2	TRBJ2-3	TGTGCCAGCAGCTTGGCCAATCTAGCGGGAGTGACAGATACGCAGTATTTT	CASSLANLAGVTDTQYF
.	TRBV4-2	TRBD2	TRBJ2-1	TGTGCCAGCAGCCAACGCCTAAAAGCTGGGCTAGCGGATTACAATGAGCAGTTCTTC	CASSQRLKAGLADYNEQFF
.	TRBV7-9	.	TRBJ1-5	TGTGCCAGCAGCCGGAACCAGGGGAATCAGCCCCAGCATTTT	CASSRNQGNQPQHF
.	TRBV6-5	TRBD2	TRBJ2-1	TGTGCCAGCAGCAGTAGCGGGAGGGCCTACAATGAGCAGTTCTTC	CASSSSGRAYNEQFF
.	TRBV30	TRBD1	TRBJ2-1	TGTGCCTGGAGTGTGGGGACAGGGGTCCACAATGAGCAGTTCTTC	CAWSVGTGVHNEQFF
.	TRBV10-3	.	TRBJ2-7	TGTGCCATCGTTCAAATCGATACTTACGAGCAGTACTTC	CAIVQIDTYEQYF
.	TRBV19	TRBD2	TRBJ2-4	TGTGCCACCCAAGCGGGAGGCTCAAGAATAGCCAAAAACATTCAGTACTTC	CATQAGGSRIAKNIQYF
.	TRBV5-1	TRBD1	TRBJ2-7	TGCGCCAGCAGCTTGCCCCCCACGGGACAGACTCACGAGCAGTACTTC	CASSLPPTGQTHEQYF
few	TRBV7-9	.	TRBJ1-1	TGTGCCAGCAGCTTACAGGCAGGGAACACTGAAGCTTTCTTT	CASSLQAGNTEAFF
.	TRBV29-1	TRBD2	TRBJ2-1	TGCAGCGTCGCTAGACTAGCAGGGAGTGGTGAGCAGTTCTTC	CSVARLAGSGEQFF
once	TRBV11-3	.	TRBJ2-2	TGTGCCAGCAGCTTTACAGGCCCCGGGGAGCTGTTTTTT	CASSFTGPGELFF
.	TRBV2	TRBD2	TRBJ2-5	TGTGCCAGCAGAGACCGGACTAGGCGGGCGACCCAGTACTTC	CASRDRTRRATQYF
.	TRBV5-4	.	TRBJ2-5	TGTGCCAGCAGCTTGTCGGTGAGGCGAGAGACCCAGTACTTC	CASSLSVRRETQYF
.	TRBV5-1	TRBD2	TRBJ2-1	TGCGCCAGCAGCTTGGGACTAGCTGTGCACAATGAGCAGTTCTTC	CASSLGLAVHNEQFF
.	TRBV5-1	TRBD1	TRBJ1-3	TGCGCCAGCAGCTGGACAGGGGATCAGGGAGGTGGAAACACCATATATTTT	CASSWTGDQGGGNTIYF
.	TRBV18	.	TRBJ1-2	TGTGCCAGCTCACCACAGAGGGCGCAGTATGGCTACACCTTC	CASSPQRAQYGYTF
.	TRBV28	.	TRBJ1-1	TGTGCCAGCAGGGGGGCACGGAACAGACGAGGAGCTTTCTTT	CASRGARNRRGAFF
.	TRBV10-3	TRBD2	TRBJ2-5	TGTGCCATCAGCCCCGGGCGCCTAGCGGGAAAGTACCAAGAGACCCAGTACTTC	CAISPGRLAGKYQETQYF
.	TRBV27	TRBD1	TRBJ1-1	TGTGCCAGCAGGCAGATAGGGACAGGGGGCCTCCAGCCAATGAACACTGAAGCTTTCTTT	CASRQIGTGGLQPMNTEAFF
.	TRBV5-8	.	TRBJ1-4	TGTGCCAGCAGCTTTCACCAGGGCGGAGGGGAAAAACTGTTTTTT	CASSFHQGGGEKLFF
.	TRBV18	TRBD1	TRBJ2-5	TGTGCCAGCTCACCATTAATGTACGCAGGGGGCCAAGAGACCCAGTACTTC	CASSPLMYAGGQETQYF
.	TRBV6-1	.	TRBJ1-2	TGTGCCAGCACCCAGGTGATTAACTATGGCTACACCTTC	CASTQVINYGYTF
.	TRBV9	.	TRBJ2-1	TGTGCCAGCAGCGTAGGGGGGAGGCGACTTTACAATGAGCAGTTCTTC	CASSVGGRRLYNEQFF
.	TRBV6-1	TRBD1	TRBJ1-1	TGTGCCAGCCCAAGTAGGGGGCTGGGGACTGAAGCTTTCTTT	CASPSRGLGTEAFF
once	TRBV28	.	TRBJ1-5	TGTGCCAGCAGTCCCCAGACAGTTTATAGCAATCAGCCCCAGCATTTT	CASSPQTVYSNQPQHF
.	TRBV5-1	.	TRBJ2-5	TGCGCCAGCAGCTTGGGGGCTAGCGGACAGGAGGAGCAGTACTTC	CASSLGASGQEEQYF
.	TRBV10-2	.	TRBJ2-3	TGCGCCAGCAGTAAAACAGGGAGTAGCACAGATACGCAGTATTTT	CASSKTGSSTDTQYF
.	TRBV5-1	TRBD2	TRBJ2-1	TGCGCCAGCAGCTTGGGACTAGCGGGAGGATACAATGAGCAGTTCTTC	CASSLGLAGGYNEQFF
.	TRBV7-2	.	TRBJ2-3	TGTGCCAGCAGCGCCGGACAGCCGATCACAGATACGCAGTATTTT	CASSAGQPITDTQYF
.	TRBV28	.	TRBJ1-4	TGTGCCAGCAGTCGGGACGGTCTTAATGAAAAACTGTTTTTT	CASSRDGLNEKLFF